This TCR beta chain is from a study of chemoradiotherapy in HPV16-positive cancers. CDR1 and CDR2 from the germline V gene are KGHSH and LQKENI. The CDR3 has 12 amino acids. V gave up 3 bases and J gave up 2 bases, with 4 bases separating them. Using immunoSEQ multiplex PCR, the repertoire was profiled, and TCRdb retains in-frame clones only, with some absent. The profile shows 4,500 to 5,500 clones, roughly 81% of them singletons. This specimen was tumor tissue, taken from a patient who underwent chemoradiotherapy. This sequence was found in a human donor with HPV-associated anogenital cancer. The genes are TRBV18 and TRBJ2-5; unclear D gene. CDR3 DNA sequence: TGTGCCAGCTCACCCCAACAAGAGACCCAGTACTTC. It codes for CASSPQQETQYF.